This T cell receptor (beta chain) was profiled in a study of blood T cells in healthy people across ages. Across the study: Capturing about one barcoded beta molecule per two T cells was achieved by template switching. Study-level results: There was a strong correlation between TCR beta diversity and naive T cell percentage.

Combining a sample-barcoded 5' primer with a J-beta primer mix, a second PCR ran for roughly 7 to 12 cycles. There were at least 3 million CDR3-containing paired-end reads obtained from each sample. TCRdb called the 5' RACE reads again in MiXCR, with one record for every CDR3 protein. The table lists approximately 900,000 distinct CDR3 sequences, about 44% of them singletons, with 13% in the top ten. This clonotype appeared a few times. Its antigen is not identified. This CDR3 region has 17 residues. Germline CDR1 is SGHRS and CDR2 is YFSETQ. Deletions cut 3 bases from V and 2 bases from J, with 20 bases between.

The receptor was isolated from a man aged 25 to 45 in good health. Sequencing input: blood. This sequence joins TRBV5-1 and TRBJ1-1, with a possible D match to TRBD1 (5 bases). The CDR3 sequence: CASSWKLQEAANTEAFF. CDR3 sequence (DNA): TGCGCCAGCAGCTGGAAGTTACAGGAAGCAGCTAACACTGAAGCTTTCTTT. Full variable domain (rest looked up from reference TRBV5-1 and TRBJ1-1): KAGVTQTPRYLIKTRGQQVTLSCSPISGHRSVSWYQQTPGQGLQFLFEYFSETQRNKGNFPGRFSGRQFSNSRSEMNVSTLELGDSALYLCASSWKLQEAANTEAFFGQGTRLTVV.